The source of this T cell receptor beta chain is a study of Tregs in tolerant kidney transplant recipients. On the study more broadly: Recipients received nonmyeloablative bone marrow transplants from related graft donors, with transient mixed chimerism.

The data were produced by immunoSEQ multiplex PCR, yet TCRdb's version contains in-frame clones alone and is incomplete. Of about 83,000 clones in the sample, 98% were seen once. Unstimulated regulatory T cells (CD4+CD25+CD127-), CD4+CD25- non-regulatory cells, CD4 and CD8 cells were FACS-sorted from thawed PBMCs. The trim removed 2 bases at V and 2 bases at J, leaving 4 bases unmatched. The germline CDR1 and CDR2 sequences are SGHRS and YFSETQ. The length of the CDR3 is 14 residues. Findings of the study overall: Activated donor B cell expansion appeared to reveal the most relevant donor-specific TCRbeta repertoire. No direct test of biological reproducibility was done here.

A remark on this clone: Antigen: not known.

The receptor's source is a human donor who received a combined kidney and bone marrow transplant. The sample consisted of CD4+ T cells from blood, taken before the transplant. The V call is TRBV5-1, the J call TRBJ2-7; 7 nucleotides agree with TRBD2. The CDR3: CASSFLADAYEQYF. The DNA of the CDR3 is TGCGCCAGCAGCTTCCTAGCGGATGCCTACGAGCAGTACTTC.